This T cell receptor (beta chain) was identified in a study of T cell responses to AZD1222 COVID-19 vaccine. General study results and limits: It was only five to seven AZD1222 recipients who were seropositive at baseline.

The data were produced by immunoSEQ multiplex PCR, yet TCRdb's version contains in-frame clones alone and is incomplete. The table has roughly 120,000 clones, 91% seen once. Germline loops: CDR1 LNHNV, CDR2 YYDKDF (reference sequence). V was shortened by 0 bases and J by 5 bases, with 14 bases between the two germline ends. The CDR3 runs 16 residues. Regarding this clone: What it binds is not known.

Sequenced here: peripheral blood, sampled on day 0 of AZD1222 vaccination. The rearrangement joins TRBV15 to TRBJ1-5; TRBD1 might be the D (6 bases). This sequence originates from an adult in good health. The CDR3 region is CATSRDWGGQYQPQHF. CDR3 coding DNA: TGTGCCACCAGCAGAGATTGGGGGGGCCAGTATCAGCCCCAGCATTTT.